This entry lists 14 T cell receptor beta chains sequenced from one sample in a study of T cells in Graves' hyperthyroidism and ophthalmopathy. RNA transcripts yielded amplified TCR beta CDR3 regions. A first-round RT-PCR of the TCR CDR3 used the HTBI primer set. Via MiXCR, TCRdb re-called the multiplex PCR reads, giving one row per CDR3 protein. This table has approximately 410,000 distinct CDR3 sequences, around 13% appearing once. Sequences were obtained from blood. These receptors were collected from a woman between 18 and 29 years old with Graves' hyperthyroidism.

This clonotype was observed at least ten times. The V call is TRBV6-1, the J call TRBJ1-5; 11 bases line up with TRBD1. CDR3 length: 16 residues. Losses at the gene ends were 6 bases for V and 3 bases for J; bases not matched to a gene: 7. Germline V gene sequence: CDR1 MNHNS, CDR2 SASEGT. The CDR3 loop is CASRDRDRGINQPQHF. DNA of the CDR3: TGTGCCAGCAGGGATCGGGACAGGGGGATCAATCAGCCCCAGCATTTT.

The sample holds a few counts of this clonotype. The V gene is TRBV13, the J gene TRBJ1-1; D gene unclear. V shed 5 bases and J shed 7 bases, with 14 bases lying between them. Looked up from germline, CDR1 is PRHDT and CDR2 is FYEKMQ (reference sequence). CDR3 size: 13 residues. The CDR3 DNA reads as TGTGCCAGCAGCCCCTCGACGTGGAATGAAGCTTTCTTT. Translated, it gives CASSPSTWNEAFF.

This clonotype was seen repeatedly, ten times or more. The rearrangement links TRBV13 to TRBJ2-7; maybe TRBD2 (7 bases). The CDR3 has 16 residues. V lost 0 bases to trimming and J lost 1 base, with 13 bases between them. Germline-derived CDR1 and CDR2 are PRHDT and FYEKMQ (reference sequence). The CDR3 sequence: CASSLGRGAGSYEQYF. CDR3 nucleotides: TGTGCCAGCAGCTTAGGCCGGGGGGCCGGGTCCTACGAGCAGTACTTC. Full variable domain (missing parts from reference TRBV13 and TRBJ2-7): AAGVIQSPRHLIKEKRETATLKCYPIPRHDTVYWYQQGPGQDPQFLISFYEKMQSDKGSIPDRFSAQQFSDYHSELNMSSLELGDSALYFCASSLGRGAGSYEQYFGPGTRLTVT.

The chain recombines TRBV2 with TRBJ2-1, with D perhaps TRBD1 (6 bases). V was clipped by 2 bases and J by 2 bases, with 7 bases between them. Germline V CDR1 and CDR2: SNHLY, FYNNEI. The CDR3 is 14 residues long. The chain's CDR3 is CASSERTAYNEQFF. The CDR3 DNA follows: TGTGCCAGCAGTGAAAGGACAGCCTACAATGAGCAGTTCTTC.

DNA for the CDR3: TGTGCCAGCAGCCAGCGACTAGCGGGAGAGGGGGAGCAGTACTTC. It translates to CASSQRLAGEGEQYF. The V and J genes are TRBV3-1 and TRBJ2-7; TRBD2 aligns across 12 bases. Per the germline V gene, CDR1 is LGHDT and CDR2 is YNNKEL (reference sequence). V was clipped by 3 bases and J by 7 bases; unmatched bases: 7. This CDR3 contains 15 residues.

DNA of the CDR3: TGTGCCAGCAGTCTCGCCAGGGGGTTCTCCTACAATGAGCAGTTCTTC. Its protein is CASSLARGFSYNEQFF. V gene TRBV27 combines with J gene TRBJ2-1; 7 bases fit TRBD1. V gave up 5 bases and J gave up 0 bases; unmatched junction bases: 7. Per the germline V gene, CDR1 is MNHEY and CDR2 is SMNVEV (reference sequence). The CDR3 totals 16 residues.

Comments on this clonotype: This may arise from a read error, as a much more abundant clone is one base away. This chain uses TRBV10-3 with TRBJ2-7, with TRBD1 matching over 7 bases. V lost 6 bases to trimming and J lost 2 bases; unmatched junction nucleotides: 7. CDR1 ENHRY and CDR2 SYGVKD come from the germline V gene. The CDR3 has 14 residues. CDR3 protein: CAIRTVTGAYEQYF. The DNA of the CDR3 is TGTGCCATCAGAACAGTCACAGGGGCCTACGAGCAGTACTTC.

This clonotype was recorded a few times. The V and J genes are TRBV6-1 and TRBJ2-3, with TRBD2 matching 7 bases. Germline assignment: CDR1 MNHNS and CDR2 SASEGT. V lost 1 base, J lost 4 bases, and 5 bases stayed unmatched. This CDR3 is 15 amino acids long. The CDR3 here is CASSEGREFPDTQYF. In DNA form, the CDR3 reads TGTGCCAGCAGTGAAGGGCGGGAGTTCCCAGATACGCAGTATTTT.

Only a few counts were recorded for this clonotype. This chain uses TRBV11-2 with TRBJ1-3, with D maybe TRBD1 (5 bases). Deletions cut 0 bases from V and 9 bases from J, with 18 bases between. Germline CDR1 is SGHAT and CDR2 is FQNNGV. The CDR3 is 16 amino acids. CDR3 amino acids: CASSLDSRGYHRTIYF. The DNA for the CDR3 is TGTGCCAGCAGCTTAGATTCACGGGGGTATCACCGCACCATATATTTT.

To note about this clonotype: One end of the junction is discordant with germline, which a read error may explain. The CDR3 bases are TGTGCCAGCAGACGGGAGAACATCGGGGAGCTGTTTTTT. Its protein product is CASRRENIGELFF. The rearrangement uses TRBV6-2 or TRBV6-3 and TRBJ2-2; TRBD2 is a possible D gene (6 bases). The CDR3 covers 13 residues. Per germline, CDR1 MNHEY and CDR2 SVGEGT.

This clonotype was recorded at least ten times. The V and J genes are TRBV7-9 and TRBJ1-5; no clear D. Germline V lookup: CDR1 SEHNR, CDR2 FQNEAQ (reference sequence). The CDR3 is made up of 13 amino acids. The ends were cut back, 1 base at V and 5 bases at J, with 6 bases in the middle. As DNA, the CDR3 is TGTGCCAGCAGCTTAGAGGGTTATCAGCCCCAGCATTTT. It is translated as CASSLEGYQPQHF.

This clonotype was detected many times. This sequence joins TRBV28 and TRBJ2-5; D is tentatively TRBD1 or TRBD2 (6 bases each). The germline gives CDR1 MDHEN, CDR2 SYDVKM. The CDR3 consists of 13 residues. The ends were cut back, 3 bases at V and 4 bases at J, with 9 bases in the middle. The CDR3 DNA is TGTGCCAGCAGTTTTGGGGGGCGAGAGACCCAGTACTTC. Translated: CASSFGGRETQYF.

This clonotype was picked up many times. DNA for the CDR3: TGTGCCAGCAGCTTAACAGGTCGCTTTAGTGCAACTAATGAAAAACTGTTTTTT. Amino acid sequence: CASSLTGRFSATNEKLFF. The V call is TRBV7-8, the J call TRBJ1-4, with a possible D match to TRBD1 (5 bases). The CDR3 contains 18 residues. The germline V and J ends were trimmed by 2 bases and 0 bases, with 16 bases remaining between them. Looked up from germline, CDR1 is SGHVS and CDR2 is FQNEAQ. Supplemented by reference TRBV7-8 and TRBJ1-4, the full variable domain reads GAGVSQSPRYKVAKRGQDVALRCDPISGHVSLFWYQQALGQGPEFLTYFQNEAQLDKSGLPSDRFFAERPEGSVSTLKIQRTQQEDSAVYLCASSLTGRFSATNEKLFFGSGTQLSVL.

This clonotype was recorded many times. The gene calls are TRBV6-2 or TRBV6-3 and TRBJ1-1; unclear D gene. The germline gives CDR1 MNHEY, CDR2 SVGEGT. This CDR3 has 14 residues. V lost 5 bases and J lost 0, with 10 bases in between. The CDR3 reads CASSRLSMNTEAFF. In nucleotides, the CDR3 is TGTGCCAGCAGTCGCTTGTCCATGAACACTGAAGCTTTCTTT.